This TCR beta chain is from a study of blood T cell repertoires in COVID-19. The CDR3 runs to 15 residues. The trim removed 0 bases at V and 8 bases at J, leaving 5 bases unmatched. Germline V lookup: CDR1 LNHNV, CDR2 YYDKDF (reference sequence). Original processing notes: Estimates of nucleated cell counts were drawn from the amplification of reference gene primers. Method: immunoSEQ multiplex PCR; TCRdb's copy keeps in-frame clones and lacks some. Clonal size and the V and J genes are those of that table, whereas D and trimming came from the DNA. This table has more than 65,000 clones, around 77% appearing once.

The genes are TRBV15 and TRBJ1-4, with 8 nucleotides matching TRBD1. The specimen sequenced was peripheral blood. This receptor was identified in a man in his sixties with acute or convalescent COVID-19. CDR3 region: CATSREDREGEKLFF. The CDR3, as DNA: TGTGCCACCAGCAGAGAGGACAGGGAGGGCGAAAAACTGTTTTTT.